This record covers a single T cell receptor beta chain. The sample is drawn from a study of technical replicates of blood from several donors. Repertoires were generated with immunoSEQ multiplex PCR, while TCRdb's copy carries only in-frame clones and drops some. The table has tens of thousands of clones, under 99% seen once. Sequenced input: T cells isolated from PBMCs. The sequence derives from a human donor in good health.

This CDR3 reads CASSEETRLKFF. DNA for the CDR3: TGTGCCAGCAGTGAGGAGACCCGTTTGAAGTTCTTC. This sequence joins TRBV2 and TRBJ2-1; no clear D. In germline, CDR1 is SNHLY, CDR2 FYNNEI. The V end was cut by 3 bases, the J end by 14 bases, with 14 bases between. The CDR3 has 12 amino acids.